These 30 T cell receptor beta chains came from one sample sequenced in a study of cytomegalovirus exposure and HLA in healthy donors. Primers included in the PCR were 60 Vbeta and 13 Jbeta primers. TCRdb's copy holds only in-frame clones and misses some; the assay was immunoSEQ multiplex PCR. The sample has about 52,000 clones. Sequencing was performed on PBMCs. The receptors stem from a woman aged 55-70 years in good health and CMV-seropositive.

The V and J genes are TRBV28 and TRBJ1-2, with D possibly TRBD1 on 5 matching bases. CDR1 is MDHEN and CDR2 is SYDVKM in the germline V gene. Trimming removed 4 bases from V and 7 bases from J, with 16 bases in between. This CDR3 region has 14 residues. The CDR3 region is CASSSPGRGFGYTF. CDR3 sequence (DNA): TGTGCCAGCAGTTCTCCGGGACGGGGGTTTGGCTACACCTTC.

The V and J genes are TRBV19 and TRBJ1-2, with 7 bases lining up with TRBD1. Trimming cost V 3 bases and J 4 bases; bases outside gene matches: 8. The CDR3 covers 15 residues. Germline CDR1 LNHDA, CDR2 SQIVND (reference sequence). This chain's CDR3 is CASSMRDSQIYGYTF. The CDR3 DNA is TGTGCCAGTAGTATGCGGGACAGTCAAATCTATGGCTACACCTTC.

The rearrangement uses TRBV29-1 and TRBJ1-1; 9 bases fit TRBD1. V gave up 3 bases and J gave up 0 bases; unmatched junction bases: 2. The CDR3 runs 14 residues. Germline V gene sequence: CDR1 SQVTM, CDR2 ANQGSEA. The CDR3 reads CSVERDRVNTEAFF. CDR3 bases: TGCAGCGTTGAGCGGGACAGGGTGAACACTGAAGCTTTCTTT.

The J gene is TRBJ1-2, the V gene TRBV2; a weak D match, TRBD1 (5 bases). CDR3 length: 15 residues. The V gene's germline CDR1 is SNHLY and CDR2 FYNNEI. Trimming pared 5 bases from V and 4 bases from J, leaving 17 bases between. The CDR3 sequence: CASSSSDKSTYGYTF. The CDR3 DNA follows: TGTGCCAGCAGTTCGTCGGACAAATCCACCTATGGCTACACCTTC.

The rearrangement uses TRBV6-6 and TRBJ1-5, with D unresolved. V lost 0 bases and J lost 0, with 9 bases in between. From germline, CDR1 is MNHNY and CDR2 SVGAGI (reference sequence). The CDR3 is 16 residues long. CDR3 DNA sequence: TGTGCCAGCAGTTACTCGAACGGTTATAGCAATCAGCCCCAGCATTTT. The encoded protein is CASSYSNGYSNQPQHF.

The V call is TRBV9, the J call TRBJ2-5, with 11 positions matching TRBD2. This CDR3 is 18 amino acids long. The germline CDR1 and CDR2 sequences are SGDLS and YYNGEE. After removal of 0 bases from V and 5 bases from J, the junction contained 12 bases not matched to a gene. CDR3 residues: CASSVASLAGGGRETQYF. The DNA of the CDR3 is TGTGCCAGCAGCGTAGCCTCTCTAGCGGGGGGAGGGCGCGAGACCCAGTACTTC.

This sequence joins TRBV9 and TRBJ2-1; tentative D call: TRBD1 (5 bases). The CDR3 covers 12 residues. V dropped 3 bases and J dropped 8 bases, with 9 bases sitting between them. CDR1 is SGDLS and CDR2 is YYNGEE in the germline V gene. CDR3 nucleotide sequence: TGTGCCAGCAGCGCAGGGATTTATGAGCAGTTCTTC. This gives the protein CASSAGIYEQFF.

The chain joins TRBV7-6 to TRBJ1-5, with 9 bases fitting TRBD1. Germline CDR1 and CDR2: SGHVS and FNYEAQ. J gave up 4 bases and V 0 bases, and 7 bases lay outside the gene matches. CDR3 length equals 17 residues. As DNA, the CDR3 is TGTGCCAGCAGCTTAGCGCCGGGACAGGGCGTGAATCAGCCCCAGCATTTT. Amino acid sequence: CASSLAPGQGVNQPQHF.

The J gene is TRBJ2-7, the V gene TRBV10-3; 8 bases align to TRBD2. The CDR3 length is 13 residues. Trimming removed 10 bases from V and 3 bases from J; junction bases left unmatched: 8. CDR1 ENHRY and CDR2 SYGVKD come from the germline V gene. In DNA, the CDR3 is TGTGCCACTCGGGGGGCGGGGGGCTACGAGCAGTACTTC. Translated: CATRGAGGYEQYF.

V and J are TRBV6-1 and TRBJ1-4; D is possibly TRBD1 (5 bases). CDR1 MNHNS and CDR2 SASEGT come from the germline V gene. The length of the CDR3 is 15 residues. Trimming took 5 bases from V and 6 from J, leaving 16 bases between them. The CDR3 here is CASSPYPGGDEKLFF. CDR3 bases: TGTGCCAGCAGTCCCTACCCAGGAGGGGATGAAAAACTGTTTTTT.

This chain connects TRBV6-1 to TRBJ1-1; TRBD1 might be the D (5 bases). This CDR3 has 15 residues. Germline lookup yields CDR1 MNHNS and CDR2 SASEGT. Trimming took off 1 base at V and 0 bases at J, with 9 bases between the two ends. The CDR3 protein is CASSEDQTVNTEAFF. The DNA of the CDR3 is TGTGCCAGCAGTGAAGACCAGACAGTGAACACTGAAGCTTTCTTT.

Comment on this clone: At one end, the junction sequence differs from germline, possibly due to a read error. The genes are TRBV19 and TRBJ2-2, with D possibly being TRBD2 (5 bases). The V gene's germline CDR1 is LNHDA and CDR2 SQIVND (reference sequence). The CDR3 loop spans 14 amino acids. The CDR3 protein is CASSIDLGLAGLIF. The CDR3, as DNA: TGTGCCAGTAGTATAGATCTGGGCCTAGCAGGCCTGATTTTT.

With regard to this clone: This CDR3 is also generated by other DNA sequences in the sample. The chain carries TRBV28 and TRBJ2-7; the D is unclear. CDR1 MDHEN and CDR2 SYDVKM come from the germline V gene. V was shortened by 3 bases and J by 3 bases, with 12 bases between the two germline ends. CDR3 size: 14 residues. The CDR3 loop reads CASSFGLGGYEQYF. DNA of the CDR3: TGTGCCAGCAGTTTCGGCCTAGGCGGCTACGAGCAGTACTTC. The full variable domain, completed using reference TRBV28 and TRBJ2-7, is DVKVTQSSRYLVKRTGEKVFLECVQDMDHENMFWYRQDPGLGLRLIYFSYDVKMKEKGDIPEGYSVSREKKERFSLILESASTNQTSMYLCASSFGLGGYEQYFGPGTRLTVT.

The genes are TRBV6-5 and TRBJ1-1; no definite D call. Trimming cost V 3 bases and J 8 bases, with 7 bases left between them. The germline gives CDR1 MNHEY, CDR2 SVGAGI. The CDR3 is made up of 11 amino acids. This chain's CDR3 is CASSYRLEAFF. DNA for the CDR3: TGTGCCAGCAGTTATCGTCTGGAAGCTTTCTTT.

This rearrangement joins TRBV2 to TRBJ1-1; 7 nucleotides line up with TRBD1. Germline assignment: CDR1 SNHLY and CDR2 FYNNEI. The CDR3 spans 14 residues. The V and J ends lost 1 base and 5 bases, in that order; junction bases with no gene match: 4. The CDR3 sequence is CASSEGRGQTEAFF. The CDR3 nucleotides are TGTGCCAGCAGTGAAGGGAGGGGGCAAACTGAAGCTTTCTTT.

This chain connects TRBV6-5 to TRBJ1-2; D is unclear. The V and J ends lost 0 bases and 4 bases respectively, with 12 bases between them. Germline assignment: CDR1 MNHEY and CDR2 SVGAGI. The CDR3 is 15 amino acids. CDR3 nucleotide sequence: TGTGCCAGCAGTTACTCGATTACGACGGGCTATGGCTACACCTTC. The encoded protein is CASSYSITTGYGYTF.

CDR3 bases: TGTGCCAGCAGCCAAGTAGGGGGATCCGAGCAGTACTTC. Protein: CASSQVGGSEQYF. The chain combines TRBV14 with TRBJ2-7; perhaps TRBD1 as D (6 bases). Germline loops: CDR1 SGHDN, CDR2 FVKESK. Trimming pared 1 base from V and 6 bases from J, leaving 10 bases between. The length of the CDR3 is 13 residues.

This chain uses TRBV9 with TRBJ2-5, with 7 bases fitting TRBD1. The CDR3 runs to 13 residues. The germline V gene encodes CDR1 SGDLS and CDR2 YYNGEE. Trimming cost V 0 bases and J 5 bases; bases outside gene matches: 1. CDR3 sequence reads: CASSVDRGETQYF. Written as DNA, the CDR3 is TGTGCCAGCAGCGTAGACAGGGGTGAGACCCAGTACTTC.

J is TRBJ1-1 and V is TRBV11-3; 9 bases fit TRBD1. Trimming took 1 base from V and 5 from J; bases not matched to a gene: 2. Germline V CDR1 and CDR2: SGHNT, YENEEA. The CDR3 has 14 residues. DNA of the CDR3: TGTGCCAGCAGCTTAGGGACAGGGGCTACTGAAGCTTTCTTT. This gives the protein CASSLGTGATEAFF.

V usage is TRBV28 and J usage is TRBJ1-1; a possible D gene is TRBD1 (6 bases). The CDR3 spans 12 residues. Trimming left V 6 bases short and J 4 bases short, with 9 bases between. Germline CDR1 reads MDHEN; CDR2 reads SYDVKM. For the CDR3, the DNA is TGTGCCAGCAGCTCAGGGGTCACTGAAGCTTTCTTT. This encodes CASSSGVTEAFF.

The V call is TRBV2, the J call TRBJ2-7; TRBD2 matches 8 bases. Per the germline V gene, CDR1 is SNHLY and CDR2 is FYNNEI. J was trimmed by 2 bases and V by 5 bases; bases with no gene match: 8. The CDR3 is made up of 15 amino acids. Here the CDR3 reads CASSPRLALTYEQYF. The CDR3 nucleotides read TGTGCCAGCAGTCCAAGACTAGCGCTAACCTACGAGCAGTACTTC.

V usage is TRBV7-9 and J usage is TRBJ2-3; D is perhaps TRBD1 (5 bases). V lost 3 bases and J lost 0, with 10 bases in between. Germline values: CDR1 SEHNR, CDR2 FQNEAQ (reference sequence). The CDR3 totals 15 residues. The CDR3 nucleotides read TGTGCCAGCAGCTTTTCAACAGGAAGCACAGATACGCAGTATTTT. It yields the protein CASSFSTGSTDTQYF.

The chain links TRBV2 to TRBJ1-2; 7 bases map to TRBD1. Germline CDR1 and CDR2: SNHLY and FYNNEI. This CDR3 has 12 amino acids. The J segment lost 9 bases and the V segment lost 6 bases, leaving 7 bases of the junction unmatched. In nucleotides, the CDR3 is TGTGCCAGCAGCAGTGTCAGGGGGAGCTACACCTTC. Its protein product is CASSSVRGSYTF.

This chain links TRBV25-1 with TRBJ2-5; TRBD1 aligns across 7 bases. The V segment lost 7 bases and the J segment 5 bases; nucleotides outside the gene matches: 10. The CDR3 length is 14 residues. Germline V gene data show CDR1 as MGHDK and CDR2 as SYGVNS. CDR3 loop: CASKGERGPETQYF. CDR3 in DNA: TGTGCCAGCAAGGGGGAAAGGGGGCCGGAGACCCAGTACTTC.

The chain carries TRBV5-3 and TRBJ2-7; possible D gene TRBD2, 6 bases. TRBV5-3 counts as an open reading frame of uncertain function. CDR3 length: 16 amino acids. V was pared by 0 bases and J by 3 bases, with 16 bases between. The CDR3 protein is CARSLGWRGFGYEQYF. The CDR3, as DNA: TGTGCCAGAAGCTTGGGGTGGAGGGGCTTCGGCTACGAGCAGTACTTC.

The CDR3 region has the DNA TGTGCCAGCACGGAAGTATCGGGAGGGAACACTGAAGCTTTCTTT. Translated, it gives CASTEVSGGNTEAFF. This sequence joins TRBV6-5 and TRBJ1-1; unclear D gene. The CDR3 extends over 15 amino acids. Per the germline V gene, CDR1 is MNHEY and CDR2 is SVGAGI. The V gene lost 7 bases and the J gene lost 1 base, with 16 bases spanning the gap.

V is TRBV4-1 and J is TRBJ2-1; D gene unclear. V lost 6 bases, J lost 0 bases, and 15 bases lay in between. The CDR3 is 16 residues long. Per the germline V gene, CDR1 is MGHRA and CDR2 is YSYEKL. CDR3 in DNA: TGCGCCAGCAGTAAATTTTACGAGAGCTCCTACAATGAGCAGTTCTTC. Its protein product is CASSKFYESSYNEQFF.

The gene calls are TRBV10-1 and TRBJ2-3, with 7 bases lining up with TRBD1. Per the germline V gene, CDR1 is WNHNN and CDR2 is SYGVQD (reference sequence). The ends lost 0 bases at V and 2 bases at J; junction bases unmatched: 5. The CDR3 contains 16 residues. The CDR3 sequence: CASSESRGPVTDTQYF. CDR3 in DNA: TGCGCCAGCAGTGAGTCAAGGGGGCCCGTCACAGATACGCAGTATTTT.

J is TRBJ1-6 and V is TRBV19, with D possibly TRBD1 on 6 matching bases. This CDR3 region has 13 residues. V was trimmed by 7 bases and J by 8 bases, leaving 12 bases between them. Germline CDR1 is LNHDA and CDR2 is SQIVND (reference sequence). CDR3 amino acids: CASTPDSDSPLHF. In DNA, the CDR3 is TGTGCCAGTACCCCGGACAGCGATTCACCCCTCCACTTT.

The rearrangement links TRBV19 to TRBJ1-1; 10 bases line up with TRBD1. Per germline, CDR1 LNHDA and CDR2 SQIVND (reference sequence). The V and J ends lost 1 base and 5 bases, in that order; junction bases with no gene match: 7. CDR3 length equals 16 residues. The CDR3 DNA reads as TGTGCCAGTAGTATAGGACAGGGGGCGCGTTGGACTGAAGCTTTCTTT. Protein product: CASSIGQGARWTEAFF.